The rows below give T cell receptor beta chains drawn from one sample of a study of Graves' ophthalmopathy and Graves' hyperthyroidism. MiXCR was run by TCRdb on the multiplex PCR reads, yielding one entry per CDR3 protein. The table shows over a million distinct CDR3 sequences, with 35% to 40% occurring only once. Sequencing was carried out using peripheral blood or thyroid tissue (not recorded which). These receptors all come from an adult man with Graves' hyperthyroidism. Both conserved end residues are part of each CDR3. Fields, in order: D gene, J gene, V gene, clone size, CDR3 protein, CDR3 DNA. D genes are given only for firm matches. Size values are once, few and many counts, or a class for expanded clones, and some rows have none.

d_gene: NA; j_gene: TRBJ2-5; v_gene: TRBV4-3; abundance: few; CDR3aa: CASSQVLGSSETQYF; CDR3nt: TGCGCCAGCAGCCAAGTTCTAGGTTCTTCTGAGACCCAGTACTTC
d_gene: NA; j_gene: TRBJ2-5; v_gene: TRBV5-8; abundance: few; CDR3aa: CASLPRGDETQYF; CDR3nt: TGTGCCAGCCTTCCGAGGGGCGACGAGACCCAGTACTTC
d_gene: TRBD1; j_gene: TRBJ1-1; v_gene: TRBV2; abundance: NA; CDR3aa: CASSGTGGFGVKAFF; CDR3nt: TGTGCCAGCAGTGGAACAGGGGGCTTCGGTGTGAAAGCTTTCTTT
d_gene: NA; j_gene: TRBJ1-6; v_gene: TRBV19; abundance: many; CDR3aa: CASSIDHQPERPLHF; CDR3nt: TGTGCCAGTAGTATAGATCATCAGCCCGAGCGGCCCCTCCACTTT
d_gene: TRBD1; j_gene: TRBJ1-1; v_gene: TRBV5-1; abundance: NA; CDR3aa: CASSLGGIGIF; CDR3nt: TGCGCCAGCAGCTTAGGGGGCATCGGTATCTTT
d_gene: NA; j_gene: TRBJ1-1; v_gene: TRBV11-2; abundance: NA; CDR3aa: CASVPANTEAFF; CDR3nt: TGTGCTAGTGTCCCCGCGAACACTGAAGCTTTCTTT
d_gene: TRBD2; j_gene: TRBJ2-5; v_gene: TRBV7-8; abundance: many; CDR3aa: CARPGLAGEETQYF; CDR3nt: TGTGCCAGGCCCGGACTAGCGGGAGAAGAGACCCAGTACTTC
d_gene: NA; j_gene: TRBJ1-2; v_gene: TRBV15; abundance: many; CDR3aa: CATSRDLQVYGYTF; CDR3nt: TGTGCCACCAGCAGAGATCTACAAGTCTATGGCTACACCTTC
d_gene: NA; j_gene: TRBJ2-7; v_gene: TRBV27; abundance: NA; CDR3aa: CASSFGQNIEQYF; CDR3nt: TGTGCCAGCAGTTTCGGACAGAATATAGAGCAGTACTTC
d_gene: TRBD2; j_gene: TRBJ2-7; v_gene: TRBV9; abundance: few; CDR3aa: CASSPRLAGESEQYF; CDR3nt: TGTGCCAGCAGTCCGAGACTAGCGGGAGAATCCGAGCAGTACTTC
d_gene: TRBD1; j_gene: TRBJ1-6; v_gene: TRBV20-1; abundance: many; CDR3aa: CSARVARGPDRSPLHF; CDR3nt: TGCAGTGCTAGAGTAGCCAGGGGGCCTGATAGATCACCCCTCCACTTT
d_gene: NA; j_gene: TRBJ1-2; v_gene: TRBV5-6; abundance: NA; CDR3aa: CASSTPSDGGHGYTF; CDR3nt: TGTGCCAGCAGCACTCCCTCCGACGGGGGACATGGCTACACCTTC
d_gene: TRBD1; j_gene: TRBJ1-5; v_gene: TRBV4-1; abundance: many; CDR3aa: CASSQEGTGHQPQHF; CDR3nt: TGCGCCAGCAGCCAAGAAGGGACAGGCCATCAGCCCCAGCATTTT
d_gene: NA; j_gene: TRBJ1-1; v_gene: TRBV7-2; abundance: NA; CDR3aa: CASSLGWADTEAFF; CDR3nt: TGTGCCAGCAGCTTGGGGTGGGCAGACACTGAAGCTTTCTTT
d_gene: NA; j_gene: TRBJ2-5; v_gene: TRBV7-9; abundance: NA; CDR3aa: CASSFRVPSGYQETQYF; CDR3nt: TGTGCCAGCAGCTTTCGGGTCCCCTCCGGGTACCAAGAGACCCAGTACTTC
d_gene: TRBD1; j_gene: TRBJ1-2; v_gene: TRBV11-2; abundance: NA; CDR3aa: CASSLGRGPRIGYTF; CDR3nt: TGTGCCAGCAGCTTAGGGAGGGGGCCGCGCATAGGCTACACCTTC
d_gene: NA; j_gene: TRBJ2-7; v_gene: TRBV24-1; abundance: NA; CDR3aa: CATSDGVGSHF; CDR3nt: TGTGCCACCAGTGACGGGGTAGGCTCGCACTTC
d_gene: TRBD1; j_gene: TRBJ1-2; v_gene: TRBV2; abundance: NA; CDR3aa: CARRTGENYGYTF; CDR3nt: TGTGCTAGAAGGACAGGGGAGAACTATGGCTACACCTTC
d_gene: TRBD1; j_gene: TRBJ2-6; v_gene: TRBV11-2; abundance: few; CDR3aa: CASSPRQGTNSGANVLTF; CDR3nt: TGTGCCAGCAGCCCTAGACAGGGAACAAACTCTGGGGCCAACGTCCTGACTTTC
d_gene: NA; j_gene: TRBJ2-2; v_gene: TRBV6-6; abundance: few; CDR3aa: CASSPRPTGGELFF; CDR3nt: TGTGCCAGCAGTCCCCGACCGACCGGAGGGGAGCTGTTTTTT
d_gene: NA; j_gene: TRBJ1-4; v_gene: TRBV5-6; abundance: NA; CDR3aa: CASTSLDSSREKLFF; CDR3nt: TGTGCCAGCACCTCGCTGGACAGCTCTCGTGAAAAACTGTTTTTT
d_gene: TRBD1; j_gene: TRBJ1-6; v_gene: TRBV2; abundance: many; CDR3aa: CATGQGNSPLHF; CDR3nt: TGTGCCACCGGACAGGGTAATTCACCCCTCCACTTT
d_gene: NA; j_gene: TRBJ2-1; v_gene: TRBV9; abundance: once; CDR3aa: CASTTAGRYNEQFF; CDR3nt: TGTGCCAGCACGACGGCGGGACGCTACAATGAGCAGTTCTTC
d_gene: TRBD1; j_gene: TRBJ2-7; v_gene: TRBV6-6; abundance: NA; CDR3aa: CASKAGTGLGGEQYF; CDR3nt: TGTGCCAGCAAAGCCGGGACAGGGTTAGGAGGCGAGCAGTACTTC
d_gene: TRBD1; j_gene: TRBJ1-1; v_gene: TRBV6-5; abundance: NA; CDR3aa: CASSYSTVDREETEAFF; CDR3nt: TGTGCCAGCAGTTACTCGACGGTGGACAGGGAGGAAACTGAAGCTTTCTTT
d_gene: TRBD1; j_gene: TRBJ1-3; v_gene: TRBV7-2; abundance: NA; CDR3aa: CASSLGGQWSMAGNTIYF; CDR3nt: TGTGCCAGCAGCTTGGGGGGACAGTGGTCGATGGCTGGAAACACCATATATTTT
d_gene: TRBD2; j_gene: TRBJ2-5; v_gene: TRBV10-2; abundance: NA; CDR3aa: CASSKLAGGLQETQYF; CDR3nt: TGTGCCAGCAGTAAACTAGCGGGAGGATTACAAGAGACCCAGTACTTC
d_gene: TRBD1; j_gene: TRBJ1-4; v_gene: TRBV29-1; abundance: NA; CDR3aa: CSVTGTGVGGFDEKLFF; CDR3nt: TGCAGCGTTACAGGGACAGGGGTCGGAGGCTTCGATGAAAAACTGTTTTTT
d_gene: TRBD2; j_gene: TRBJ2-7; v_gene: TRBV6-6; abundance: many; CDR3aa: CASNPGGRKTHEQYF; CDR3nt: TGTGCCAGCAACCCGGGAGGGCGGAAGACCCACGAGCAGTACTTC
d_gene: TRBD2; j_gene: TRBJ2-5; v_gene: TRBV24-1; abundance: NA; CDR3aa: CATALGGQETQYF; CDR3nt: TGTGCCACCGCCCTCGGGGGGCAAGAGACCCAGTACTTC
d_gene: TRBD1; j_gene: TRBJ1-1; v_gene: TRBV19; abundance: NA; CDR3aa: CASTTGTAINTEAFF; CDR3nt: TGTGCCAGTACCACCGGGACAGCCATAAACACTGAAGCTTTCTTT
d_gene: NA; j_gene: TRBJ2-5; v_gene: TRBV6-5; abundance: NA; CDR3aa: CASSFRGLTGQETQYF; CDR3nt: TGTGCCAGCAGTTTCCGGGGACTGACAGGCCAAGAGACCCAGTACTTC
d_gene: NA; j_gene: TRBJ2-5; v_gene: TRBV3-1; abundance: once; CDR3aa: CASSQGDRSQEAQYF; CDR3nt: TGTGCCAGCAGCCAAGGCGACAGGTCACAAGAGGCCCAGTACTTC
d_gene: NA; j_gene: TRBJ2-2; v_gene: TRBV20-1; abundance: NA; CDR3aa: CSARDRGELFF; CDR3nt: TGCAGTGCTAGAGATCGCGGGGAGCTGTTTTTT
d_gene: NA; j_gene: TRBJ1-1; v_gene: TRBV25-1; abundance: NA; CDR3aa: CASSIYLCSVGSGTEAFF; CDR3nt: NA
d_gene: TRBD1; j_gene: TRBJ2-7; v_gene: TRBV29-1; abundance: NA; CDR3aa: CSVSIGTGTYEQYF; CDR3nt: TGCAGCGTTAGTATCGGGACAGGCACCTACGAGCAGTACTTC
d_gene: TRBD1; j_gene: TRBJ2-7; v_gene: TRBV7-2; abundance: once; CDR3aa: CATGQGNYGQYF; CDR3nt: TGTGCCACGGGACAGGGAAACTACGGGCAGTACTTC
d_gene: NA; j_gene: TRBJ1-4; v_gene: TRBV7-9; abundance: many; CDR3aa: CASSSRRTTTNEKLFF; CDR3nt: TGTGCCAGCAGCTCACGTCGGACTACAACTAATGAAAAACTGTTTTTT
d_gene: TRBD1; j_gene: TRBJ1-1; v_gene: TRBV29-1; abundance: NA; CDR3aa: CSVYQGAEAFF; CDR3nt: TGCAGCGTGTATCAGGGGGCTGAAGCTTTCTTT
d_gene: TRBD2; j_gene: TRBJ2-5; v_gene: TRBV20-1; abundance: many; CDR3aa: CSARAPRRGGETQYF; CDR3nt: TGCAGTGCTAGAGCCCCTAGGCGGGGGGGAGAGACCCAGTACTTC
d_gene: NA; j_gene: TRBJ2-2; v_gene: TRBV20-1; abundance: NA; CDR3aa: CSAERRTTGELFF; CDR3nt: TGCAGTGCTGAACGACGGACCACCGGGGAGCTGTTTTTT